This TCR beta chain stems from a study of Ad26.COV2.S vaccination and SARS-CoV-2 variants. Overall study context: Intramuscular Ad26.COV2.S doses were given once or twice, 56 days apart.

Sequencing used immunoSEQ multiplex PCR; TCRdb keeps in-frame clones, though not all of them. The profile shows under 400,000 clones, around nine tenths of them singletons. Specified treatment: 15 to 20 received Ad26.COV2.S at low or high dose, single or two shots; about five received placebo; per-sample allocation not given. Collection of samples fell on day 63 after the first vaccine or placebo injection. This clone has a single count. V was trimmed by 5 bases and J by 0 bases, leaving 10 bases between them. The CDR3 is 15 residues long. Germline V gene data show CDR1 as LGHDT and CDR2 as YNNKEL (reference sequence).

This clonotype was obtained from a person between 18 and 65 years old who received the Ad26.COV2.S COVID-19 vaccine or a placebo. The chain joins TRBV3-1 (or the pseudogene TRBV3-2) to TRBJ2-2; D remains ambiguous. The sequences come from peripheral blood, collected in a trial of Ad26.COV2.S vaccine versus placebo. CDR3: CASSNQAPNTGELFF. The CDR3 region has the DNA TGTGCCAGCAGCAACCAGGCCCCGAACACCGGGGAGCTGTTTTTT.